This entry features one T cell receptor beta chain sequence. Its target is unknown. Germline-derived CDR1 and CDR2 are MNHNS and SASEGT. The CDR3 loop spans 16 amino acids. J was trimmed by 5 bases and V by 3 bases; bases with no gene match: 8. Before the COVID-19 pandemic, during about 2011-2019, CD4+ T cells were taken from unexposed donors. Isolation of CD4+ T cells took place after roughly nine days in culture. Each well had a few million PBMCs in about 5% human AB serum with IL-2. This entry comes from a study of CD4 T cells in relation to SARS-CoV-2 and coronaviruses. The repertoire was sequenced with immunoSEQ multiplex PCR; TCRdb's copy has only in-frame clones and lacks some. Among around 29,000 clones listed, over 60% were seen once.

The sample taken for sequencing was CD4+ T cells from PBMCs, cultured in vitro. The V gene is TRBV6-1, the J gene TRBJ1-5; 9 positions agree with TRBD1. The clonotype was recovered from a human donor in good health. The CDR3 loop reads CASSDVGTGWDQPQHF. CDR3 in DNA: TGTGCCAGCAGTGACGTTGGGACAGGGTGGGATCAGCCCCAGCATTTT.